Sequencing of this T cell receptor (beta chain) was carried out in a study of T cells after yellow fever vaccination. MiXCR, applied by TCRdb to the 5' RACE reads, yields one record per CDR3 protein. The sample shows about 340,000 distinct CDR3 sequences, approximately 13% of them seen only once. Study outcomes and limitations: Only a minor proportion of clonotypes was detected across both CD4 and CD8 compartments. Bulk-population clonotypes that are abundant could appear as contaminants in FACS-sorted repertoires.

This clonotype was detected ten times or more. As yet, its antigen is unknown. With 4 bases removed from V and 10 bases from J, the gap between germline ends came to 14 bases. CDR1 and CDR2 from the germline V gene are SQVTM and ANQGSEA. CDR3 length: 13 residues. The sample was CD4+ T cells sorted from PBMCs, taken 15 days after the yellow fever booster vaccination. The chain uses TRBV29-1 and TRBJ1-6; no clear D gene. The clonotype originates from a man younger than 35 who received the YFV17D yellow fever vaccine. The CDR3 here is CSVGEDLESPLHF. Here the CDR3 DNA reads TGCAGCGTTGGAGAAGACCTGGAATCACCCCTCCACTTT.